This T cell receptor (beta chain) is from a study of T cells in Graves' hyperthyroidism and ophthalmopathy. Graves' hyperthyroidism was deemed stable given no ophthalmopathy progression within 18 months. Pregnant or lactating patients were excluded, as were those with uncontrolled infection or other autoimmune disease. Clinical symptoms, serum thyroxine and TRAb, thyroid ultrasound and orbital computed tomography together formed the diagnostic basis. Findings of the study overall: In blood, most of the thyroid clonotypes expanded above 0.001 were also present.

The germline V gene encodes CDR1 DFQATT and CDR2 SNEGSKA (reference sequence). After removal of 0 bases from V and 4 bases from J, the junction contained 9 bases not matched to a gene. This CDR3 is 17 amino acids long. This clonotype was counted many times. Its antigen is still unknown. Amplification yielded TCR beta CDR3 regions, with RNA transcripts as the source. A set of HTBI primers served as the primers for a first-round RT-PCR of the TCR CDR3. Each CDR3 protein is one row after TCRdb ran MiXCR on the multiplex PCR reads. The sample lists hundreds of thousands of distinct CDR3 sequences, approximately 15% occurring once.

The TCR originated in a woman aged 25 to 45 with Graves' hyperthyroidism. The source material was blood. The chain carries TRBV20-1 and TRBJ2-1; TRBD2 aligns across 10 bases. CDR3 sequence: CSARDGTFSGRYNEQFF. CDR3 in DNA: TGCAGTGCTAGAGATGGGACCTTTAGCGGGAGGTACAATGAGCAGTTCTTC.